Listed below are T cell receptor beta chains from one sample, sequenced in a study of Graves' ophthalmopathy and Graves' hyperthyroidism. TCRdb reprocessed the multiplex PCR reads via MiXCR and lists one record per CDR3 protein. Of 1 million to 1.3 million distinct CDR3 sequences in the sample, 35% to 45% were seen once. Sequenced: peripheral blood or thyroid tissue (not recorded which). The origin of the receptors is an adult man with Graves' hyperthyroidism. CDR3s include the opening cysteine and the closing phenylalanine or tryptophan. The D gene is left open where the match is weak. Clone size appears in some rows only: once, few, many, or a class for an expanded clone.

d_gene | abundance | j_gene | v_gene | CDR3nt | CDR3aa
- | many | TRBJ2-5 | TRBV7-7 | TGTGCCAGCGGTAGGGGATCGGCAGAGACCCAGTACTTC | CASGRGSAETQYF
TRBD1 | - | TRBJ2-5 | TRBV12-3/TRBV12-4 | TGTGCCAGCAGTTTGGAGGACAGGGGGCTGGAGACCCAGTACTTC | CASSLEDRGLETQYF
- | - | TRBJ1-2 | TRBV20-1 | TGCAGTGGGGGAGGGCGGAACTATGGCTACACCTTC | CSGGGRNYGYTF
TRBD1 | - | TRBJ1-1 | TRBV10-3 | TGTGCCATCAGTGATTACAGGGGAAGACCAGCTTTCTTT | CAISDYRGRPAFF
- | - | TRBJ2-5 | TRBV25-1 | TGTGCCGGCAGTGATAGGTCTCAAGAGACCCAGTACTTC | CAGSDRSQETQYF
TRBD1 | - | TRBJ2-2 | TRBV7-3 | TGTGCCAGCACCCAGGGACAGGGGAGGACCGGGGAGCTGTTTTTT | CASTQGQGRTGELFF
TRBD1 | many | TRBJ1-2 | TRBV7-9 | TGTGCCAGCAGCCGACAGGGAGAGATCTATGGCTACACCTTC | CASSRQGEIYGYTF
TRBD2 | - | TRBJ2-7 | TRBV12-3/TRBV12-4 | TGTGCCAGCAGTTTGGGAGGGGAGCGCTACGAGCAGTACTTC | CASSLGGERYEQYF
TRBD2 | many | TRBJ2-7 | TRBV7-6 | TGTGCCAGCAGCCCAAGCTCCGGGACTAGCGGGATCGAGCAGTACTTC | CASSPSSGTSGIEQYF
- | - | TRBJ2-7 | TRBV29-1 | TGCAGCGTTGAGTCAGGGAGCTACGAGCAGTACTTC | CSVESGSYEQYF
TRBD2 | once | TRBJ2-7 | TRBV7-2 | TGTGCCAGCAGCACCTGGACTAGCGCCCACGAGCAGTACTTC | CASSTWTSAHEQYF
- | many | TRBJ1-3 | TRBV20-1 | TGCAGTGCTAGGTACAGGAGCTCTGGAAACACCATATATTTT | CSARYRSSGNTIYF
- | - | TRBJ2-6 | TRBV2 | TGTGCCAGCAGTCAGGGGATCGCTGGGGCCAACGTCCTGACTTTC | CASSQGIAGANVLTF
- | few | TRBJ1-2 | TRBV6-5 | TGTGCCAGCAGCGAGAGAGGGCTGGGCTACACCTTC | CASSERGLGYTF
- | few | TRBJ1-2 | TRBV6-5 | TGTGCCAGCAGTCCTCCGTCCGGCGGCTACACCTTC | CASSPPSGGYTF
- | - | TRBJ2-3 | TRBV7-2 | TGTGCCAGCAGCTATACCGGTACAGATACGCAGTATTTT | CASSYTGTDTQYF
TRBD2 | few | TRBJ2-2 | TRBV5-1 | TGCGCCAGCAGCCTAACTAGCGGGAGTAACACCGGGGAGCTGTTTTTT | CASSLTSGSNTGELFF
- | - | TRBJ2-5 | TRBV7-7 | TGTGCCAGCAGCTTAGCGCATTTGACCCAGTACTTC | CASSLAHLTQYF
- | many | TRBJ1-3 | TRBV29-1 | TGCAGCGTTGGCGGCAGCCTTACTGGAAACACCATATATTTT | CSVGGSLTGNTIYF
- | many | TRBJ2-5 | TRBV7-2 | TGTGCCAGCAGCCCCCTATGGGGGGAGAGGGCGGGGACCCAGTACTTC | CASSPLWGERAGTQYF
TRBD1 | - | TRBJ2-2 | TRBV12-3/TRBV12-4 | TGTGCCAGCAACATACAGGGGGGTGTCGGGGAGCTGTTTTTT | CASNIQGGVGELFF
TRBD1 | many | TRBJ1-2 | TRBV11-2 | TGTGCCAGCAGCTTGGACAGGAACTATGGCTACACCTTC | CASSLDRNYGYTF
- | few | TRBJ2-6 | TRBV19 | TGTGCCAGTAGTCTCCTGACTTTC | CASSLLTF
- | many | TRBJ2-7 | TRBV20-1 | TGCAGTGCTACTTCCGGGACACGGGGCCAAGTCGAGCAGTACTTC | CSATSGTRGQVEQYF
TRBD2 | few | TRBJ2-5 | TRBV7-2 | TGTGCCAGCAGCTTGGTGACTAGCGGGGATCAAGAGACCCAGTACTTC | CASSLVTSGDQETQYF
- | - | TRBJ2-2 | TRBV12-3/TRBV12-4 | TGTGCCAGCAGGGGACCACGGGGGCTGTTTTTT | CASRGPRGLFF
TRBD1 | many | TRBJ2-5 | TRBV15 | TGTGCCACCAGCAGGACAAAGGACAGGGTTGAGACCCAGTACTTC | CATSRTKDRVETQYF
- | - | TRBJ2-2 | TRBV20-1 | TGCAGTGCTAGGGGTCCGCGGGACAGACCAGCGTTTGACACCGGGGAGCTGTTTTTT | CSARGPRDRPAFDTGELFF
- | - | TRBJ1-1 | TRBV15 | TGTGCCACCAGCAGCCCCCCAGGGGCTGGCAACACTGAAGCTTTCTTT | CATSSPPGAGNTEAFF
TRBD1 | - | TRBJ1-1 | TRBV20-1 | TGCAGTGCCGAAAAGGGACAGGGGGACACTGAAGCTTTCTTT | CSAEKGQGDTEAFF
- | few | TRBJ2-7 | TRBV4-3 | TGCGCCAGCAGCCACGGTTCTAGCCAGGGAATCCACGAGCAGTACTTC | CASSHGSSQGIHEQYF
TRBD1 | few | TRBJ1-4 | TRBV20-1 | TGCAGTGCTGATCCCGGGACAGGCGGTGAAAAACTGTTTTTT | CSADPGTGGEKLFF
TRBD2 | many | TRBJ2-7 | TRBV7-8 | TGTGCCAGCAGCACTCGCATGGGGACTAGCGGGGGGTCACCCTACGAGCAGTACTTC | CASSTRMGTSGGSPYEQYF
- | once | TRBJ1-2 | TRBV9 | TGTGCCAGCAGCCTAGTTGGAGAGGGCTACACCTTC | CASSLVGEGYTF
- | - | TRBJ1-4 | TRBV7-6 | TGTGCCAGCAGCGTGCGACAGGAGAGTGAAAAACTGTTTTTT | CASSVRQESEKLFF
- | - | TRBJ1-4 | TRBV13 | TGTGCCAGCAGCTTAAGCCAGGCGGGGACTAATGAAAAACTGTTTTTT | CASSLSQAGTNEKLFF
TRBD1 | - | TRBJ1-2 | TRBV19 | TGTGCCAGTAGTACGACCGGGACAGGGCACTATGGCTACACCTTC | CASSTTGTGHYGYTF
- | - | TRBJ1-3 | TRBV20-1 | TGCAGTGCGAGGGGGGACATTGCCCTCTCTGGAAACACCATATATTTT | CSARGDIALSGNTIYF
TRBD2 | many | TRBJ2-5 | TRBV11-2 | TGTGCCAGCAGCTCCGACCTAGCGGGCCGGGAGACCCAGTACTTC | CASSSDLAGRETQYF
- | few | TRBJ1-2 | TRBV6-5 | TGTGCCAGCAGACAAAAAACGGACAGATTCTATGGCTACACCTTC | CASRQKTDRFYGYTF
- | - | TRBJ1-1 | TRBV9 | TGTGCCAGCAGCGTCGAGGGGGACACTGAAGCTTTCTTT | CASSVEGDTEAFF
- | many | TRBJ2-2 | TRBV7-3 | TGTGCCAGCAGCTTAATGCCCAGGGGTAGGACCGGGGAGCTGTTTTTT | CASSLMPRGRTGELFF
- | many | TRBJ1-6 | TRBV5-1 | TGCGCCAGCAGCTCCCCGGGGCCTAGTAATTCACCCCTCCACTTT | CASSSPGPSNSPLHF
- | many | TRBJ1-5 | TRBV7-2 | TGTGCCAGCAGCTTGCAAGGCGGACTCGGTCAGCCCCAGCATTTT | CASSLQGGLGQPQHF
- | - | TRBJ1-1 | TRBV24-1 | TGTGCCACCACTGAAGCTTTCTTT | CATTEAFF
- | many | TRBJ2-7 | TRBV7-2 | TGTGCCAGCAGCGGCTATGGGGGCGAGCAGTACTTC | CASSGYGGEQYF
- | - | TRBJ2-7 | TRBV11-2 | TGTGCCAGCAACAGCTTGCCCCCCCGGGAACTATCCTACGAGCAGTACTTC | CASNSLPPRELSYEQYF
- | few | TRBJ1-4 | TRBV10-3 | TGTGCCAGCAGCCCCCACCCACACTTTGCAACTAATGAAAAACTGTTTTTT | CASSPHPHFATNEKLFF
- | few | TRBJ2-7 | TRBV24-1 | TGTGCCACCAGTGAACAGGGTGGCTCCTACGAGCAGTACTTC | CATSEQGGSYEQYF
- | - | TRBJ2-5 | TRBV9 | TGTGCCAGCAGCCTAGGAGCGTTCCAAGAGACCCAGTACTTC | CASSLGAFQETQYF
- | many | TRBJ2-7 | TRBV7-2 | TGTGCCAGCAGCCCTAACAGAGTCGGACCCTACTACGAGCAGTACTTC | CASSPNRVGPYYEQYF
- | many | TRBJ2-7 | TRBV20-1 | TGCAGTGCTAGAGTCGGGAGCGCGGATGAGCAGTACTTC | CSARVGSADEQYF
- | - | TRBJ1-1 | TRBV10-3 | TGTGCCAGCAGAACGACCGGGGAATGGTGGACTGAAGCTTTCTTT | CASRTTGEWWTEAFF
- | once | TRBJ1-2 | TRBV29-1 | TGCAGCGTTGGGGGATCGGCTAACTATGGCTACACCTTC | CSVGGSANYGYTF
TRBD1 | - | TRBJ2-6 | TRBV14 | TGTGCCAGCAGTTCTACCGGGACAGGATCCTCTGGGGCCAACGTCCTGACTTTC | CASSSTGTGSSGANVLTF
TRBD1 | many | TRBJ2-2 | TRBV7-9 | TGTGCCAGCAGCTCCCTTGGGACAGCGAACACCGGGGAGCTGTTTTTT | CASSSLGTANTGELFF
TRBD1 | many | TRBJ1-1 | TRBV19 | TGTGCCAGTAAGCCCCCGACAGGGCGGGTTTTCTTT | CASKPPTGRVFF
- | once | TRBJ2-5 | TRBV29-1 | TGCAGCGTTGAAGATCGGGGAGGTCAAGAGACCCAGTACTTC | CSVEDRGGQETQYF
- | - | TRBJ1-4 | TRBV7-2 | TGTGCCAGCAGCCAAGTAGGGGCGGGTGAAAAACTGTTTTTT | CASSQVGAGEKLFF
TRBD1 | few | TRBJ1-1 | TRBV29-1 | TGCAGCGTCACCAGGGGGTCCTTGAACACTGAAGCTTTCTTT | CSVTRGSLNTEAFF